This TCR beta chain was obtained from a study of synovial regulatory T cells in juvenile arthritis. General observations from the study: iaTreg TCR repertoires were largely private across patients and partially overlapped synovial Teff and blood CPL.

The V gene's germline CDR1 is MDHEN and CDR2 SYDVKM. The CDR3 has 14 residues. The DNA is not on file. Assay: immunoSEQ multiplex PCR; the TCRdb copy retains only in-frame clones and omits some. The repertoire table contains roughly 8,000 clones. Patients had median age about 12 years, range roughly 2.3-22.9. Frequency places this clone as medium-sized. Its antigen remains unidentified. Sequenced material: Treg cells from blood. Subset: remaining (HLA-DR-negative) circulating blood Treg cells. J is TRBJ2-7 and V is TRBV28; absent DNA, TCRdb's TRBD2 call cannot be checked. The receptor was isolated from a donor between 2 and 35 years old with juvenile idiopathic arthritis. The CDR3 loop is CASSLSGYLYEQYF.